This entry lists 30 T cell receptor beta chains sequenced from one sample in a study of pediatric ulcerative colitis. Here immunoSEQ multiplex PCR was the method, and the copy in TCRdb shows in-frame clones only, minus some. The profile shows about 32,000 clones, almost 85% of them singletons. Source material: blood. Receptor source: a boy younger than 18 with severe ulcerative colitis.

The chain combines TRBV5-6 with TRBJ1-2; possible D gene TRBD1, 5 bases. Trimming pared 4 bases from V and 3 bases from J, leaving 13 bases between. CDR1 is SGHDT and CDR2 is YYEEEE in the germline V gene. The CDR3 has 14 residues. CDR3 sequence reads: CASSPGTAYYGYTF. CDR3 DNA sequence: TGTGCCAGCAGCCCCGGGACGGCTTACTATGGCTACACCTTC.

The chain links TRBV4-3 to TRBJ1-1, with D uncertain. This CDR3 has 14 residues. The V end lost 1 base, the J end lost 0 bases, and 6 bases lay between the germline ends. CDR1 LGHNA and CDR2 YSLEER come from the germline V gene. Here the CDR3 reads CASSQGIMNTEAFF. As DNA, the CDR3 is TGCGCCAGCAGCCAAGGGATTATGAACACTGAAGCTTTCTTT.

The chain couples TRBV2 to TRBJ2-1; TRBD2 aligns across 10 bases. V lost 11 bases to trimming and J lost 7 bases; unmatched junction nucleotides: 8. The CDR3 extends over 13 amino acids. Germline CDR1 is SNHLY and CDR2 is FYNNEI. The CDR3 nucleotides read TGTGCCGGAGCGGGGGGGCATGTAAATGAGCAGTTCTTC. It encodes CAGAGGHVNEQFF.

The genes are TRBV10-3 and TRBJ1-6, with D hard to call. Germline V gives CDR1 ENHRY, CDR2 SYGVKD. The CDR3 sequence is 13 residues long. Trimming removed 2 bases at V and 10 bases at J, with 9 bases between. CDR3 sequence (DNA): TGTGCCATCAGTGAGACCGCGGGGTCACCCCTCCACTTT. Protein sequence: CAISETAGSPLHF.

The V and J genes are TRBV7-8 and TRBJ2-2; weak D call: TRBD1 (6 bases). V dropped 5 bases and J dropped 4 bases, with 11 bases sitting between them. The CDR3 consists of 14 residues. CDR1 and CDR2 from the germline V gene are SGHVS and FQNEAQ. The CDR3 DNA reads TGTGCCAGCAGCGATGGACAGAGCACCGGGGAGCTGTTTTTT. This sequence encodes CASSDGQSTGELFF.

The rearrangement joins TRBV15 to TRBJ1-4; no definite D call. The V end lost 11 bases, the J end lost 5 bases, and 12 bases lay between the germline ends. Per germline, CDR1 LNHNV and CDR2 YYDKDF (reference sequence). CDR3 size: 12 residues. The CDR3 DNA reads TGTGCCTCGTCGACCGGGAATGAAAAACTGTTTTTT. It codes for CASSTGNEKLFF.

This clone appeared once. The chain couples TRBV11-2 to TRBJ2-1, with 9 bases that match TRBD2. Trimming took 4 bases from V and 6 from J; bases not matched to a gene: 19. The CDR3 has 19 amino acids. The germline V gene encodes CDR1 SGHAT and CDR2 FQNNGV. DNA of the CDR3: TGTGCCAGCAGCTGGGGACCGCGGGGGGGCCTAAGGACTGTCAATGAGCAGTTCTTC. This gives the protein CASSWGPRGGLRTVNEQFF. The entire variable domain, with the rest obtained from reference TRBV11-2 and TRBJ2-1, is as follows: EAGVAQSPRYKIIEKRQSVAFWCNPISGHATLYWYQQILGQGPKLLIQFQNNGVVDDSQLPKDRFSAERLKGVDSTLKIQPAKLEDSAVYLCASSWGPRGGLRTVNEQFFGPGTRLTVL.

The CDR3 loop reads CASSPKVGGGLTTNEKLFF. The CDR3, as DNA: TGTGCCAGCTCACCAAAAGTAGGCGGAGGACTGACAACTAATGAAAAACTGTTTTTT. The chain is built from TRBV18 and TRBJ1-4; D not certain. The V end lost 2 bases, the J end lost 0 bases, and 19 bases lay between the germline ends. CDR3 size: 19 residues. In germline, CDR1 is KGHSH, CDR2 LQKENI.

This chain connects TRBV5-1 to TRBJ2-5, with D tentatively TRBD2 (5 bases). There are 14 residues in the CDR3. Germline CDR1 is SGHRS and CDR2 is YFSETQ. V was pared by 2 bases and J by 0 bases, with 8 bases between. The CDR3 nucleotides are TGCGCCAGCAGCTTTACGGGGTACCAAGAGACCCAGTACTTC. Translation gives CASSFTGYQETQYF.

This clone was detected only a few times. The chain employs TRBV29-1 and TRBJ1-5; D is possibly TRBD1 (5 bases). CDR3 size: 13 residues. V shed 6 bases and J shed 3 bases, with 12 bases lying between them. Germline CDR1 SQVTM, CDR2 ANQGSEA. The chain's CDR3 is CSVAEGSNQPQHF. The CDR3 coding sequence is TGCAGCGTGGCTGAGGGGTCCAATCAGCCCCAGCATTTT.

This clone appeared once. The chain employs TRBV13 and TRBJ1-2; the D is unclear. V was cut by 3 bases and J by 3 bases, with 11 bases left in between. The CDR3 runs to 14 residues. Germline CDR1 reads PRHDT; CDR2 reads FYEKMQ (reference sequence). The CDR3 region has the DNA TGTGCCAGCAGCTTGTATGAGGCGGACTATGGCTACACCTTC. Translation gives CASSLYEADYGYTF.

This chain joins TRBV19 and TRBJ1-2; 7 nucleotides match TRBD1. CDR1 is LNHDA and CDR2 is SQIVND in the germline V gene (reference sequence). The CDR3 extends over 15 amino acids. The J segment lost 4 bases and the V segment lost 4 bases, leaving 9 bases of the junction unmatched. CDR3 bases: TGTGCCAGTAGTAGAGAGGGGGCGCTCGGCTATGGCTACACCTTC. It specifies CASSREGALGYGYTF.

This chain joins TRBV28 and TRBJ1-1, with 9 bases aligning to TRBD1. The CDR3 contains 16 residues. Germline V CDR1 and CDR2: MDHEN, SYDVKM. The V gene end was trimmed by 4 bases and the J gene end by 5 bases; junction bases not matched to a gene: 11. The CDR3 coding sequence is TGTGCCAGCAGTTATATTAGGGGACAGGGTCAAACTGAAGCTTTCTTT. Encoded protein: CASSYIRGQGQTEAFF.

As DNA, the CDR3 is TGTGCCACCAGCAGAGAGCCACCCGGACAGATTAACACTGAAGCTTTCTTT. It specifies CATSREPPGQINTEAFF. V and J are TRBV15 and TRBJ1-1; perhaps TRBD1 as D (6 bases). The CDR3 length is 17 residues. V was shortened by 0 bases and J by 2 bases, with 16 bases between the two germline ends. Germline V lookup: CDR1 LNHNV, CDR2 YYDKDF (reference sequence).

The chain combines TRBV6-5 with TRBJ1-2; unclear D gene. The CDR3 has 15 amino acids. The V end was cut by 5 bases, the J end by 5 bases, with 18 bases between. Germline V gene lookup returns CDR1 MNHEY and CDR2 SVGAGI. CDR3 sequence (DNA): TGTGCCAGCAGTACCCTTTCCGCAGCGCGGTATGGCTACACCTTC. It codes for CASSTLSAARYGYTF.

This clone occurred a few times. Mismatch with germline at one junction end may stem from a read error. The chain has TRBV2 and TRBJ1-5; no firm D call. The CDR3 contains 14 residues. The germline V gene has CDR1 SNHLY and CDR2 FYNNEI. This chain's CDR3 is CASSEDTNNQPQHF. In DNA, the CDR3 is TGTGCCAGCAGCGAAGACACAAACAATCAGCCCCAGCATTTT.

This chain uses TRBV5-1 with TRBJ1-3; a possible D gene is TRBD1 (6 bases). The CDR3 has 13 amino acids. From germline, CDR1 is SGHRS and CDR2 YFSETQ. Deletions cut 7 bases from V and 0 bases from J, with 8 bases between. The CDR3 sequence is CASSDSSGNTIYF. The DNA of the CDR3 is TGCGCCAGCTCGGACAGCTCTGGAAACACCATATATTTT. The complete variable domain, with remaining parts taken from reference TRBV5-1 and TRBJ1-3, reads KAGVTQTPRYLIKTRGQQVTLSCSPISGHRSVSWYQQTPGQGLQFLFEYFSETQRNKGNFPGRFSGRQFSNSRSEMNVSTLELGDSALYLCASSDSSGNTIYFGEGSWLTVV.

This clone was seen more than once but under ten times. The V call is TRBV7-3, the J call TRBJ2-1, with a tentative D call TRBD2 (6 bases). Trimming stripped 3 bases from V and 7 bases from J, with 10 bases between. There are 13 residues in the CDR3. Germline loops: CDR1 SGHTA, CDR2 FQGTGA. CDR3 bases: TGTGCCAGCAGCTTGGAGGGTGGGAATGAGCAGTTCTTC. It is translated as CASSLEGGNEQFF.

The chain links TRBV13 to TRBJ2-7; the D is unclear. Per germline, CDR1 PRHDT and CDR2 FYEKMQ (reference sequence). CDR3 size: 13 residues. Trimming removed 5 bases at V and 3 bases at J, with 11 bases between. The CDR3: CASSPGKGYEQYF. Here the CDR3 DNA reads TGTGCCAGCAGCCCGGGTAAGGGCTACGAGCAGTACTTC.

The chain is built from TRBV6-6 and TRBJ2-2; D is possibly TRBD2 (5 bases). The germline gives CDR1 MNHNY, CDR2 SVGAGI (reference sequence). V lost 7 bases and J lost 7, with 19 bases in between. The CDR3 has 15 amino acids. The CDR3 spells CASTLRRGMNGELFF. As DNA, the CDR3 is TGTGCCAGCACCCTTCGTCGGGGTATGAACGGGGAGCTGTTTTTT.

This clone was seen only once. V gene TRBV7-2 combines with J gene TRBJ1-4; TRBD1 agrees at 7 bases. The V gene's germline CDR1 is SGHTA and CDR2 FQGNSA. V trimming: 8 bases; J trimming: 6 bases; junction bases outside the gene matches: 3. The CDR3 is made up of 12 amino acids. CDR3 DNA: TGTGCCAGCCGACAGGGTGATGAAAAACTGTTTTTT. It encodes CASRQGDEKLFF.

This chain links TRBV5-4 with TRBJ2-4; the match to TRBD1 covers 10 bases. With V trimmed by 4 bases and J by 9 bases, 10 bases remained unmatched. The CDR3 runs 15 residues. Looked up from germline, CDR1 is SGHNT and CDR2 is YYREEE (reference sequence). The CDR3 spells CASSPTMDRGTIQYF. The CDR3 DNA sequence: TGTGCCAGCAGCCCCACAATGGACAGGGGGACCATTCAGTACTTC.

The chain recombines TRBV5-1 with TRBJ2-4; D gene uncertain. The germline V and J ends were trimmed by 1 base and 5 bases, with 13 bases remaining between them. The CDR3 runs to 15 residues. Germline lookup yields CDR1 SGHRS and CDR2 YFSETQ. As DNA, the CDR3 is TGCGCCAGCAGCTTGAATACCGGTGGCCAAAACATTCAGTACTTC. This encodes CASSLNTGGQNIQYF.

This chain connects TRBV27 to TRBJ1-1; a possible D gene is TRBD1 (5 bases). V was trimmed by 9 bases and J by 5 bases, leaving 10 bases between them. This CDR3 has 11 residues. Germline CDR1 is MNHEY and CDR2 is SMNVEV (reference sequence). CDR3 bases: TGTGCCAGTTCGGGGGGGACTGAAGCTTTCTTT. Its translation: CASSGGTEAFF.

V and J are TRBV2 and TRBJ1-1; 7 bases match TRBD1. Germline CDR1 is SNHLY and CDR2 is FYNNEI. Trimming removed 5 bases from V and 5 bases from J; junction bases left unmatched: 5. The CDR3 length is 13 residues. The CDR3: CASSIYRGTEAFF. The CDR3 nucleotides read TGTGCCAGCAGTATCTACAGGGGAACTGAAGCTTTCTTT.

This sequence joins TRBV6-6 and TRBJ2-5; D remains ambiguous. Germline CDR1 MNHNY, CDR2 SVGAGI (reference sequence). CDR3 size: 14 residues. Trimming removed 5 bases at V and 5 bases at J, with 15 bases between. The CDR3 region is CASSHGKLMETQYF. The CDR3 nucleotides are TGTGCCAGCAGTCACGGCAAACTGATGGAGACCCAGTACTTC.

The rearrangement uses TRBV6-5 and TRBJ1-1, with D unclear. This CDR3 spans 14 amino acids. The ends were cut back, 6 bases at V and 3 bases at J, with 14 bases in the middle. Germline CDR1 is MNHEY and CDR2 is SVGAGI. The CDR3, as DNA: TGTGCCAGCAGGCCGGGCTCGTCCGACACTGAAGCTTTCTTT. Protein product: CASRPGSSDTEAFF.

The V call is TRBV7-6, the J call TRBJ2-1; D not certain. V was pared by 4 bases and J by 4 bases, with 8 bases between. The CDR3 has 13 amino acids. Germline loops: CDR1 SGHVS, CDR2 FNYEAQ. The chain's CDR3 is CASSSPGYNEQFF. The DNA of the CDR3 is TGTGCCAGCAGCTCCCCAGGTTACAATGAGCAGTTCTTC.

V is TRBV30 and J is TRBJ2-3; tentative D call: TRBD1 (6 bases). The V and J ends lost 2 bases and 6 bases respectively, with 9 bases between them. Germline V gene data show CDR1 as GTSNPN and CDR2 as SVGIG (reference sequence). CDR3 length: 12 residues. The CDR3 is CAWSNRADTQYF. DNA of the CDR3: TGTGCCTGGAGTAACAGGGCCGATACGCAGTATTTT.

The gene calls are TRBV2 and TRBJ2-1; 11 positions match TRBD2. Germline V lookup: CDR1 SNHLY, CDR2 FYNNEI. V was pared by 3 bases and J by 0 bases, with 7 bases of the junction left unmatched. This CDR3 contains 18 residues. CDR3: CASSEPSGGSHSYNEQFF. CDR3 coding DNA: TGTGCCAGCAGTGAGCCTAGCGGGGGGTCCCACTCCTACAATGAGCAGTTCTTC.